These 21 T cell receptor beta chains originate from one sample sequenced in a study of blood T cell repertoires in COVID-19. TCRdb's copy holds only in-frame clones and misses some; the assay was immunoSEQ multiplex PCR. The sample comprises about 140,000 clones, around 86% of which are singletons, and around 1.5% rests with the top ten. Sequencing input: peripheral blood. The receptor source for this set is a human donor in a cohort sampled during active COVID-19.

The chain couples TRBV28 to TRBJ1-5; D is possibly TRBD1 (5 bases). Germline loops: CDR1 MDHEN, CDR2 SYDVKM. The CDR3 is 15 residues long. Between the trimmed V and J ends, which lost 2 bases and 5 bases, there was a span of 13 bases. Written as DNA, the CDR3 is TGTGCCAGCAGTTTAGGGAGGGGCCGAGATCAGCCCCAGCATTTT. Translation: CASSLGRGRDQPQHF.

This chain joins TRBV7-2 and TRBJ2-7, with D possibly matching TRBD2 (7 bases). The CDR3 length is 17 residues. The germline V gene encodes CDR1 SGHTA and CDR2 FQGNSA. Trimming shortened V by 0 bases and J by 0 bases, and 15 bases separated the two germline ends. CDR3 sequence reads: CASSLARGGGNSYEQYF. CDR3 nucleotide sequence: TGTGCCAGCAGCTTAGCGAGGGGGGGCGGGAACTCCTACGAGCAGTACTTC.

This chain joins TRBV6-5 and TRBJ2-1; 11 nucleotides align to TRBD2. The germline V gene has CDR1 MNHEY and CDR2 SVGAGI. After removal of 6 bases from V and 5 bases from J, the junction contained 6 bases not matched to a gene. The CDR3 loop spans 15 amino acids. CDR3: CASRPTGLADNEQFF. The CDR3 nucleotides read TGTGCCAGCAGACCAACGGGACTAGCGGACAATGAGCAGTTCTTC.

This rearrangement joins TRBV11-2 to TRBJ1-5; D not resolved. Trimming took off 5 bases at V and 7 bases at J, with 15 bases between the two ends. Germline V gene lookup returns CDR1 SGHAT and CDR2 FQNNGV. This CDR3 is built from 14 residues. CDR3 in amino acids: CASSELGAGQPQHF. In DNA form, the CDR3 reads TGTGCCAGCAGCGAGCTGGGAGCGGGGCAGCCCCAGCATTTT.

The rearrangement joins TRBV29-1 to TRBJ2-3; 10 nucleotides agree with TRBD2. The V gene end was trimmed by 4 bases and the J gene end by 4 bases; junction bases not matched to a gene: 14. The CDR3 contains 17 residues. The germline V gene encodes CDR1 SQVTM and CDR2 ANQGSEA. The CDR3 DNA reads TGCAGCGTTGTAGGGTCTAAGCTAGCGGGAGCGGCAGATACGCAGTATTTT. Its protein is CSVVGSKLAGAADTQYF.

In this sample, this clone turned up once. The chain couples TRBV28 to TRBJ1-2; 8 bases match TRBD1. The CDR3 loop spans 16 amino acids. CDR1 is MDHEN and CDR2 is SYDVKM in the germline V gene. V lost 3 bases to trimming and J lost 6 bases; unmatched junction nucleotides: 12. This CDR3 is CASSLQGARLWNGYTF. The CDR3 region has the DNA TGTGCCAGCAGTTTGCAGGGGGCAAGATTATGGAATGGCTACACCTTC.

The chain combines TRBV29-1 with TRBJ2-7, with D possibly matching TRBD1 (8 bases). The V and J ends lost 0 bases and 9 bases respectively, with 18 bases between them. This CDR3 is 14 amino acids long. Germline V gene lookup returns CDR1 SQVTM and CDR2 ANQGSEA. CDR3 residues: CSVEDRTGRGVQYF. The DNA for the CDR3 is TGCAGCGTTGAAGATCGGACAGGGAGGGGTGTGCAGTACTTC.

This clone was seen more than once but under ten times. The chain has TRBV2 and TRBJ1-2; D unclear. CDR3 length: 13 residues. CDR1 SNHLY and CDR2 FYNNEI come from the germline V gene. V lost 5 bases and J 8 bases, leaving 15 bases between the germline ends. CDR3 in DNA: TGTGCCAGCAGTATAGAGGACGCGGGGGGCTACACCTTC. Translation gives CASSIEDAGGYTF.

This chain connects TRBV16 to TRBJ2-7, with a weak D call TRBD2 (5 bases). The CDR3 length is 15 residues. V lost 0 bases, J lost 2 bases, and 11 bases lay in between. Germline CDR1 is KGHSY and CDR2 is FQNENV. The CDR3 loop reads CASSQSSSRTYEQYF. As DNA, the CDR3 is TGTGCCAGCAGCCAATCCTCTAGCCGTACCTACGAGCAGTACTTC.

The chain employs TRBV27 and TRBJ2-2; 13 bases map to TRBD2. Germline V gene lookup returns CDR1 MNHEY and CDR2 SMNVEV (reference sequence). The CDR3 totals 17 residues. Trimming at V came to 4 bases and at J to 1 base, leaving 3 bases not matched to a gene. Here the CDR3 DNA reads TGTGCCAGCAGTTCGGGACTAGCGGGAATGAACACCGGGGAGCTGTTTTTT. Translation: CASSSGLAGMNTGELFF.

The rearrangement uses TRBV7-8 and TRBJ2-1; 7 nucleotides match TRBD2. The germline CDR1 and CDR2 sequences are SGHVS and FQNEAQ. The CDR3 has 15 amino acids. The V and J ends lost 1 base and 7 bases, in that order; junction bases with no gene match: 7. This CDR3 reads CASSLGGGRHNEQFF. The CDR3 DNA follows: TGTGCCAGCAGCTTAGGGGGCGGGAGACATAATGAGCAGTTCTTC.

The chain links TRBV5-1 to TRBJ2-1; TRBD1 might be the D (5 bases). Trimming stripped 0 bases from V and 10 bases from J, with 14 bases between. Looked up from germline, CDR1 is SGHRS and CDR2 is YFSETQ. This CDR3 contains 14 residues. The CDR3: CASSLGYRLDEQFF. Here the CDR3 DNA reads TGCGCCAGCAGCTTGGGGTACAGGTTGGACGAGCAGTTCTTC.

This chain uses TRBV29-1 with TRBJ1-4; D not resolved. V shed 1 base and J shed 5 bases, with 11 bases lying between them. The V gene's germline CDR1 is SQVTM and CDR2 ANQGSEA. The CDR3 spans 14 residues. CDR3 in amino acids: CSVEGSGGNEKLFF. CDR3 in DNA: TGCAGCGTTGAAGGGAGTGGAGGGAATGAAAAACTGTTTTTT. Drawing the rest from reference TRBV29-1 and TRBJ1-4, the complete variable domain is SAVISQKPSRDICQRGTSLTIQCQVDSQVTMMFWYRQQPGQSLTLIATANQGSEATYESGFVIDKFPISRPNLTFSTLTVSNMSPEDSSIYLCSVEGSGGNEKLFFGSGTQLSVL.

The chain employs TRBV6-1 and TRBJ2-5, with 7 bases aligning to TRBD1. Germline CDR1 and CDR2: MNHNS and SASEGT. The trim removed 1 base at V and 5 bases at J, leaving 10 bases unmatched. The CDR3 covers 16 residues. Here the CDR3 DNA reads TGTGCCAGCAGTGAAGTGATCTGGGGGACAGAGGAGACCCAGTACTTC. Translated, it gives CASSEVIWGTEETQYF.

The genes are TRBV7-2 and TRBJ2-5, with D possibly TRBD1 on 5 matching bases. Germline V CDR1 and CDR2: SGHTA, FQGNSA. The CDR3 consists of 15 residues. Between the trimmed V and J ends, which lost 0 bases and 5 bases, there was a span of 13 bases. The CDR3 nucleotides read TGTGCCAGCAGCTTAGCATCGGTAGGGGCGGAGACCCAGTACTTC. Protein sequence: CASSLASVGAETQYF. The full variable domain, in which reference TRBV7-2 and TRBJ2-5 provide the parts outside the CDR3, is GAGVSQSPSNKVTEKGKDVELRCDPISGHTALYWYRQSLGQGLEFLIYFQGNSAPDKSGLPSDRFSAERTGGSVSTLTIQRTQQEDSAVYLCASSLASVGAETQYFGPGTRLLVL.

V is TRBV28 and J is TRBJ1-4; 7 positions match TRBD1. The CDR3 is 12 residues long. The J segment lost 5 bases and the V segment lost 8 bases, leaving 2 bases of the junction unmatched. CDR1 and CDR2 (germline): MDHEN, SYDVKM. The CDR3 DNA reads as TGTGCCAGCGGGACAGACAATGAAAAACTGTTTTTT. Amino acids: CASGTDNEKLFF.

This clone was found once. The rearrangement joins TRBV11-1 to TRBJ2-2; 7 positions match TRBD2. CDR3 length equals 16 residues. Trimming cost V 5 bases and J 2 bases; bases outside gene matches: 8. Germline CDR1 SGHAT, CDR2 FQDESV (reference sequence). CDR3 sequence: CASSPWGGGNTGELFF. CDR3 sequence (DNA): TGTGCCAGCAGCCCATGGGGGGGAGGCAACACCGGGGAGCTGTTTTTT.

J is TRBJ1-2 and V is TRBV5-1, with TRBD1 identical over 9 bases. V shed 0 bases and J 5 bases; nucleotides not matched to a gene: 11. Per the germline V gene, CDR1 is SGHRS and CDR2 is YFSETQ. This CDR3 is built from 17 residues. The CDR3 protein is CASSLGYSGQGVYGYTF. The CDR3 DNA follows: TGCGCCAGCAGCTTGGGGTATTCGGGACAGGGCGTTTATGGCTACACCTTC.

The rearrangement uses TRBV4-3 and TRBJ1-1, with D possibly matching TRBD1 (5 bases). The germline V gene encodes CDR1 LGHNA and CDR2 YSLEER. The V and J ends lost 3 bases and 4 bases respectively, with 9 bases between them. The CDR3 is 13 amino acids. The CDR3 DNA follows: TGCGCCAGCAGCCAGCAGGGCGCCACTGAAGCTTTCTTT. Its translation is CASSQQGATEAFF.

This clone has more than one count but fewer than ten. This rearrangement joins TRBV28 to TRBJ1-6; unclear D gene. Trimming took 1 base from V and 2 from J, leaving 9 bases between them. CDR1 MDHEN and CDR2 SYDVKM come from the germline V gene. The CDR3 has 16 residues. CDR3 DNA sequence: TGTGCCAGCAGTTTATTGGGGAGGACCTATAATTCACCCCTCCACTTT. Translated, it gives CASSLLGRTYNSPLHF.

This clone was detected only a few times. The gene calls are TRBV5-5 and TRBJ1-4; D call uncertain. The CDR3 is 14 residues long. Germline CDR1 SGHKS, CDR2 YYEKEE (reference sequence). Trimming took off 4 bases at V and 8 bases at J, with 15 bases between the two ends. For the CDR3, the DNA is TGTGCCAGCAGCCCGGAAGGGAGGCGCGAAAAACTGTTTTTT. The encoded protein is CASSPEGRREKLFF.